The subject of this entry is one TCR beta chain. The entry originates in a study of blood T cell repertoires in COVID-19. Recruited during active infection, patients (from Seattle) were subsequently followed longitudinally. In the study's own analysis: By means of reference gene primer amplification, nucleated cell counts were estimated. Sequencing was performed with immunoSEQ multiplex PCR; in TCRdb, only in-frame clones are kept and a portion is missing. Clonal size and the V and J genes are those of that table, whereas D and trimming came from the DNA. The table has approximately 160,000 clones, roughly 86% seen once; the top ten hold around 0.63%. Per germline, CDR1 GTSNPN and CDR2 SVGIG (reference sequence). V was cut by 3 bases and J by 6 bases, with 15 bases left in between. This CDR3 comprises 14 residues.

What was sequenced was peripheral blood. This chain joins TRBV30 and TRBJ1-5; the D is unclear. This TCR came from a man aged 55 to 69 with COVID-19, enrolled during active disease. CDR3 protein: CAWSLDPRSQPQHF. CDR3 bases: TGTGCCTGGAGCCTCGACCCCAGGTCTCAGCCCCAGCATTTT.